What follows are 25 T cell receptor beta chains derived from one specimen sequenced in a study of T cells after yellow fever vaccination. One entry per CDR3 protein, called by TCRdb with MiXCR from the 5' RACE reads. The data contain 230,000 or so distinct CDR3 sequences, 3.6% of them singletons. Sequenced here: PBMCs, sampled 15 days after the yellow fever booster vaccination. These receptor sequences come from a man younger than 35 who received the YFV17D yellow fever vaccine.

This clonotype was seen many times. The chain employs TRBV5-1 and TRBJ2-5; 10 bases align to TRBD2. The J segment lost 4 bases and the V segment lost 0 bases, leaving 12 bases of the junction unmatched. The CDR3 contains 18 residues. Per germline, CDR1 SGHRS and CDR2 YFSETQ. CDR3 region: CASSLASVAGGDGETQYF. The CDR3 DNA sequence: TGCGCCAGCAGCTTGGCCTCGGTAGCGGGGGGCGATGGAGAGACCCAGTACTTC. Filled out from reference TRBV5-1 and TRBJ2-5, the complete variable domain reads KAGVTQTPRYLIKTRGQQVTLSCSPISGHRSVSWYQQTPGQGLQFLFEYFSETQRNKGNFPGRFSGRQFSNSRSEMNVSTLELGDSALYLCASSLASVAGGDGETQYFGPGTRLLVL.

This clonotype was seen repeatedly, ten times or more. V is TRBV5-1 and J is TRBJ2-3, with D hard to call. The CDR3 totals 13 residues. The germline gives CDR1 SGHRS, CDR2 YFSETQ. The ends were cut back, 1 base at V and 3 bases at J, with 6 bases in the middle. The DNA for the CDR3 is TGCGCCAGCAGCTTGCCTACTACAGATACGCAGTATTTT. Amino acids: CASSLPTTDTQYF.

In its sample, this clonotype was seen many times. The rearrangement uses TRBV28 and TRBJ1-1, with D unresolved. Trimming pared 8 bases from V and 5 bases from J, leaving 15 bases between. Germline loops: CDR1 MDHEN, CDR2 SYDVKM. The CDR3 consists of 13 residues. The CDR3 loop reads CASSWVVGTEAFF. CDR3 nucleotide sequence: TGTGCCAGCTCTTGGGTAGTGGGGACTGAAGCTTTCTTT.

This clonotype was observed many times. The chain uses TRBV5-1 and TRBJ1-5; TRBD1 agrees at 7 bases. V gave up 3 bases and J gave up 3 bases; unmatched junction bases: 6. The germline CDR1 and CDR2 sequences are SGHRS and YFSETQ. The CDR3 runs to 15 residues. The CDR3, as DNA: TGCGCCAGCAGCTCGGGACAGAGCCCCAATCAGCCCCAGCATTTT. This encodes CASSSGQSPNQPQHF.

This clonotype was recorded many times. V is TRBV14 and J is TRBJ2-2; TRBD2 matches 11 bases. The CDR3 length is 17 residues. Trimming at V came to 4 bases and at J to 1 base, leaving 5 bases not matched to a gene. The germline gives CDR1 SGHDN, CDR2 FVKESK. The CDR3 protein is CASSRLAGGLNTGELFF. Written as DNA, the CDR3 is TGTGCCAGCAGCCGCCTAGCGGGGGGACTGAACACCGGGGAGCTGTTTTTT.

This clonotype was seen at least ten times. The V call is TRBV20-1, the J call TRBJ2-5, with a weak D call TRBD1 (5 bases). V was clipped by 7 bases and J by 0 bases, with 9 bases between them. Germline CDR1 is DFQATT and CDR2 is SNEGSKA (reference sequence). CDR3 size: 12 residues. The CDR3 loop is CSGEGDQETQYF. The CDR3 nucleotides are TGCAGTGGCGAAGGGGACCAAGAGACCCAGTACTTC.

This clonotype was seen at least ten times. The CDR3 bases are TGTGCCAGCAGCTTCGTGGTTTGGGCGACAGATACGCAGTATTTT. It specifies CASSFVVWATDTQYF. The chain employs TRBV7-2 and TRBJ2-3; D uncertain. The CDR3 sequence is 15 residues long. Germline V gives CDR1 SGHTA, CDR2 FQGNSA. Trimming pared 3 bases from V and 3 bases from J, leaving 13 bases between.

This clonotype occurred many times. The chain combines TRBV12-3 or TRBV12-4 with TRBJ2-5; D is uncertain. V was trimmed by 7 bases and J by 5 bases, leaving 17 bases between them. This CDR3 comprises 14 residues. Written as DNA, the CDR3 is TGTGCCAGCAACGAGGCTAGTGCTTTCGAGACCCAGTACTTC. Amino acids: CASNEASAFETQYF.

This clonotype was observed many times. This chain uses TRBV6-5 with TRBJ1-1, with a possible D match to TRBD1 (6 bases). Trimming removed 2 bases at V and 11 bases at J, with 12 bases between. Per the germline V gene, CDR1 is MNHEY and CDR2 is SVGAGI. CDR3 length equals 12 residues. The CDR3 protein is CASSYESGAAFF. The CDR3 DNA follows: TGTGCCAGCAGTTACGAATCGGGGGCCGCTTTCTTT.

The table lists this clonotype with many counts. J is TRBJ2-2 and V is TRBV5-1, with 9 nucleotides matching TRBD1. Germline V gene lookup returns CDR1 SGHRS and CDR2 YFSETQ. The CDR3 is made up of 16 amino acids. V shed 6 bases, J shed 1 base, and the junction held 7 bases outside the gene matches. CDR3 DNA: TGCGCCAGCAACCTGCCGGGACAGGGGAACACCGGGGAGCTGTTTTTT. Protein product: CASNLPGQGNTGELFF.

This clonotype was detected ten times or more. J is TRBJ2-2 and V is TRBV20-1; 8 bases match TRBD2. This CDR3 comprises 15 residues. Germline V lookup: CDR1 DFQATT, CDR2 SNEGSKA (reference sequence). Trimming cost V 6 bases and J 4 bases; bases outside gene matches: 10. This CDR3 is CSAQSGGGSTGELFF. DNA of the CDR3: TGCAGTGCCCAGTCGGGGGGGGGTAGCACCGGGGAGCTGTTTTTT.

The table lists this clonotype with many counts. V gene TRBV29-1 combines with J gene TRBJ1-2, with 12 bases aligning to TRBD1. V lost 7 bases to trimming and J lost 3 bases; unmatched junction nucleotides: 21. Germline values: CDR1 SQVTM, CDR2 ANQGSEA. This CDR3 contains 19 residues. CDR3 nucleotide sequence: TGCAGCGCCATACGCCCGTTACCGGGACAGGGGGCGCGTTACTATGGCTACACCTTC. Protein product: CSAIRPLPGQGARYYGYTF.

This clonotype was picked up many times. The V call is TRBV28, the J call TRBJ2-4; D may correspond to TRBD1 or TRBD2 (5 bases each). The germline CDR1 and CDR2 sequences are MDHEN and SYDVKM. The length of the CDR3 is 16 residues. The V and J ends lost 5 bases and 0 bases respectively, with 14 bases between them. The CDR3 sequence: CASSPAGSIAKNIQYF. Written as DNA, the CDR3 is TGTGCCAGCAGTCCCGCAGGGAGTATAGCCAAAAACATTCAGTACTTC.

This clonotype was seen at least ten times. The chain recombines TRBV7-3 with TRBJ2-1; maybe TRBD2 (5 bases). The CDR3 is 17 residues long. CDR1 and CDR2 (germline): SGHTA, FQGTGA. V was clipped by 5 bases and J by 7 bases, with 24 bases between them. The CDR3 spells CASSLSPLGFSGNEQFF. The DNA for the CDR3 is TGTGCCAGCAGCCTGTCCCCATTGGGCTTCTCGGGGAATGAGCAGTTCTTC.

This clonotype was recorded many times. The chain uses TRBV5-1 and TRBJ2-7, with D perhaps TRBD1 (6 bases). CDR1 and CDR2 from the germline V gene are SGHRS and YFSETQ. Trimming shortened V by 2 bases and J by 4 bases, and 10 bases separated the two germline ends. The CDR3 spans 13 residues. The CDR3 sequence: CASSFGQLYEQYF. In nucleotides, the CDR3 is TGCGCCAGCAGCTTCGGACAGTTATACGAGCAGTACTTC.

This clonotype was counted between two and nine times. The rearrangement uses TRBV12-3 or TRBV12-4 and TRBJ1-2; a weak D match, TRBD1 (6 bases). Trimming stripped 6 bases from V and 4 bases from J, with 15 bases between. This CDR3 has 14 amino acids. The CDR3 DNA is TGTGCCAGCAGGGAACAGGGTGGTCCCTATGGCTACACCTTC. It codes for CASREQGGPYGYTF.

This clonotype has only a few counts. The V and J genes are TRBV12-3 or TRBV12-4 and TRBJ2-5, with 11 bases identical to TRBD2. After removal of 6 bases from V and 7 bases from J, the junction contained 16 bases not matched to a gene. The CDR3 consists of 17 residues. The CDR3 here is CASRSSTSGGTGGTQYF. CDR3 coding DNA: TGTGCCAGCAGGTCCTCTACTAGCGGGGGCACCGGGGGGACCCAGTACTTC.

This clonotype was counted many times. This chain joins TRBV7-9 and TRBJ2-4; 9 bases match TRBD1. Germline V lookup: CDR1 SEHNR, CDR2 FQNEAQ (reference sequence). J gave up 7 bases and V 5 bases, and 9 bases lay outside the gene matches. This CDR3 has 15 amino acids. The CDR3 DNA reads TGTGCCAGCAGCCGGCCCGGGACAGGGTGGAACATTCAGTACTTC. Translation gives CASSRPGTGWNIQYF.

This clonotype was counted at least ten times. The rearrangement joins TRBV18 to TRBJ2-7; D ambiguous. Trimming removed 3 bases from V and 3 bases from J, with 12 bases in between. CDR1 and CDR2 (germline): KGHSH, LQKENI. The CDR3 sequence is 14 residues long. CDR3 in amino acids: CASSPERLGYEQYF. The CDR3, as DNA: TGTGCCAGCTCACCGGAGCGATTGGGCTACGAGCAGTACTTC.

This clonotype showed up many times. This chain connects TRBV10-3 to TRBJ2-3; possibly TRBD1 or TRBD2 for D (5 bases each). The length of the CDR3 is 14 residues. Germline CDR1 and CDR2: ENHRY and SYGVKD. With 4 bases removed from V and 4 bases from J, the gap between germline ends came to 12 bases. The CDR3: CAISGFGASDTQYF. The DNA for the CDR3 is TGTGCCATCAGTGGTTTCGGGGCCTCAGATACGCAGTATTTT.

This clonotype was seen ten or more times. V gene TRBV6-5 combines with J gene TRBJ2-5; perhaps TRBD1 as D (6 bases). The germline V gene encodes CDR1 MNHEY and CDR2 SVGAGI. This CDR3 is 14 amino acids long. The V end was cut by 6 bases, the J end by 2 bases, with 13 bases between. CDR3 loop: CASSLGQRQETQYF. DNA of the CDR3: TGTGCCAGCAGCTTAGGACAGAGACAAGAGACCCAGTACTTC.

This clonotype was counted many times. CDR3 in amino acids: CASSQDGAKAFF. CDR3 coding DNA: TGTGCCAGCAGCCAAGACGGAGCTAAAGCTTTCTTT. The rearrangement joins TRBV14 to TRBJ1-1, with D hard to call. The CDR3 totals 12 residues. The V gene lost 0 bases and the J gene lost 9 bases, with 8 bases spanning the gap. Germline CDR1 reads SGHDN; CDR2 reads FVKESK.

This clonotype has a count of ten or more. The rearrangement links TRBV6-6 to TRBJ2-7; possible D gene TRBD2, 6 bases. V dropped 5 bases and J dropped 5 bases, with 16 bases sitting between them. This CDR3 has 14 residues. CDR1 MNHNY and CDR2 SVGAGI come from the germline V gene (reference sequence). The CDR3 DNA reads as TGTGCCAGCAGTCCAATGGGACTCTTCGACGAGCAGTACTTC. Translation: CASSPMGLFDEQYF.

This sequence joins TRBV3-1 and TRBJ2-7, with unresolved D. The length of the CDR3 is 13 residues. Trimming took 2 bases from V and 0 from J, leaving 5 bases between them. Germline V gene sequence: CDR1 LGHDT, CDR2 YNNKEL (reference sequence). The DNA of the CDR3 is TGTGCCAGCAGCCAACACACCTCCTACGAGCAGTACTTC. It is translated as CASSQHTSYEQYF.

This clonotype came up many times. The chain employs TRBV5-1 and TRBJ2-3; D perhaps matches TRBD2 (6 bases). This CDR3 contains 14 residues. Per germline, CDR1 SGHRS and CDR2 YFSETQ. V lost 4 bases and J 3 bases, leaving 12 bases between the germline ends. The CDR3: CASSPVAGTDTQYF. Here the CDR3 DNA reads TGCGCCAGCAGCCCGGTGGCGGGGACAGATACGCAGTATTTT.